The 23 T cell receptor beta chains in this list originate from one sample, sequenced in a study of CD8 T cells in Susac syndrome. An input of about 0.45 to 1 ug of RNA was subjected to reverse transcription using random hexamers. One entry per CDR3 protein, called by TCRdb with MiXCR from the immunoSEQ multiplex PCR reads. In the table there are about 180,000 distinct CDR3 sequences, over 90% of which are singletons. The sample was CD4+ T cells from PBMCs. These receptors all come from a human donor with Susac syndrome.

A few counts support this clonotype. The chain couples TRBV20-1 to TRBJ2-5; D is uncertain. CDR3 length: 12 residues. Per the germline V gene, CDR1 is DFQATT and CDR2 is SNEGSKA (reference sequence). The V and J ends lost 3 bases and 2 bases respectively, with 7 bases between them. The CDR3 sequence is CSASGQQETQYF. As DNA, the CDR3 is TGCAGTGCTAGTGGTCAGCAAGAGACCCAGTACTTC.

The chain links TRBV12-3 or TRBV12-4 to TRBJ1-2, with D perhaps TRBD1 (6 bases). This CDR3 spans 15 amino acids. The germline V and J ends were trimmed by 6 bases and 4 bases, with 18 bases remaining between them. The CDR3 sequence is CASSPRARGGYGYTF. Written as DNA, the CDR3 is TGTGCCAGCAGCCCACGCGCCAGGGGAGGCTATGGCTACACCTTC.

The chain is built from TRBV15 and TRBJ2-5, with a weak D call TRBD2 (6 bases). Germline V gives CDR1 LNHNV, CDR2 YYDKDF (reference sequence). The CDR3 is 13 residues long. Trimming stripped 0 bases from V and 6 bases from J, with 8 bases between. The CDR3 here is CATSRDGSKTQYF. CDR3 coding DNA: TGTGCCACCAGCAGAGACGGGAGTAAGACCCAGTACTTC.

For the CDR3, the DNA is TGTGCCAGCAGCGTTGAAGACAGGGACGTTGGCTACACCTTC. Protein sequence: CASSVEDRDVGYTF. The chain recombines TRBV9 with TRBJ1-2, with 7 bases lining up with TRBD1. Looked up from germline, CDR1 is SGDLS and CDR2 is YYNGEE. V was pared by 2 bases and J by 7 bases, with 8 bases of the junction left unmatched. The CDR3 is 14 amino acids. Together with reference TRBV9 and TRBJ1-2, the CDR3 gives the full variable domain: DSGVTQTPKHLITATGQRVTLRCSPRSGDLSVYWYQQSLDQGLQFLIQYYNGEERAKGNILERFSAQQFPDLHSELNLSSLELGDSALYFCASSVEDRDVGYTFGSGTRLTVV.

The chain has TRBV19 and TRBJ2-3; no reliable D call. The CDR3 spans 11 residues. CDR1 is LNHDA, CDR2 SQIVND, per germline (reference sequence). Trimming pared 3 bases from V and 2 bases from J, leaving 0 bases between. The CDR3 loop is CASSITDTQYF. The CDR3 bases are TGTGCCAGTAGTATCACAGATACGCAGTATTTT.

The J gene is TRBJ1-2, the V gene TRBV20-1; tentatively, D is TRBD1 (6 bases). Germline values: CDR1 DFQATT, CDR2 SNEGSKA (reference sequence). This CDR3 region has 13 residues. V lost 4 bases and J 2 bases, leaving 11 bases between the germline ends. The CDR3 spells CSATTGSNYGYTF. Here the CDR3 DNA reads TGCAGTGCTACAACAGGGTCAAACTATGGCTACACCTTC.

The chain employs TRBV12-3 or TRBV12-4 and TRBJ1-1; D is possibly TRBD1 (5 bases). Trimming stripped 3 bases from V and 10 bases from J, with 18 bases between. There are 14 residues in the CDR3. The CDR3 is CASSLNPGNIAAFF. CDR3 in DNA: TGTGCCAGCAGTTTGAATCCAGGGAATATAGCAGCTTTCTTT.

This clonotype was seen once. The genes are TRBV6-1 and TRBJ2-7; tentative D call: TRBD2 (5 bases). V lost 3 bases and J lost 3, with 9 bases in between. Germline V CDR1 and CDR2: MNHNS, SASEGT. This CDR3 has 13 amino acids. The CDR3 DNA reads as TGTGCCAGCAGTGATTGGGAGTACTACGAGCAGTACTTC. Protein: CASSDWEYYEQYF.

This rearrangement joins TRBV30 to TRBJ1-5, with D maybe TRBD1 (5 bases). V was trimmed by 4 bases and J by 4 bases, leaving 14 bases between them. Per the germline V gene, CDR1 is GTSNPN and CDR2 is SVGIG (reference sequence). The CDR3 spans 14 residues. The CDR3 sequence is CAWNQGTLNQPQHF. The CDR3 DNA reads as TGTGCCTGGAACCAAGGGACCCTAAATCAGCCCCAGCATTTT.

This clonotype showed up just once. The chain uses TRBV4-1 and TRBJ2-2; unclear D gene. With 4 bases removed from V and 4 bases from J, the gap between germline ends came to 10 bases. The CDR3 loop spans 14 amino acids. CDR1 is MGHRA and CDR2 is YSYEKL in the germline V gene. CDR3 protein: CASSPPVGTGELFF. CDR3 DNA sequence: TGCGCCAGCAGCCCCCCAGTGGGCACCGGGGAGCTGTTTTTT.

J is TRBJ2-1 and V is TRBV29-1; 11 positions agree with TRBD2. Germline V gives CDR1 SQVTM, CDR2 ANQGSEA. After removal of 6 bases from V and 0 bases from J, the junction contained 10 bases not matched to a gene. The CDR3 has 17 amino acids. The chain's CDR3 is CSVGGASGGSSYNEQFF. DNA of the CDR3: TGCAGCGTAGGTGGGGCTAGCGGGGGGAGCTCCTACAATGAGCAGTTCTTC.

V gene TRBV7-9 combines with J gene TRBJ2-1, with D possibly TRBD2 on 7 matching bases. V was cut by 0 bases and J by 9 bases, with 9 bases left in between. The germline V gene encodes CDR1 SEHNR and CDR2 FQNEAQ (reference sequence). The CDR3 contains 13 residues. The CDR3 protein is CASSLAGGGEQFF. For the CDR3, the DNA is TGTGCCAGCAGCTTAGCGGGAGGGGGTGAGCAGTTCTTC. Full variable domain (remainder filled in from reference TRBV7-9 and TRBJ2-1): DTGVSQNPRHKITKRGQNVTFRCDPISEHNRLYWYRQTLGQGPEFLTYFQNEAQLEKSRLLSDRFSAERPKGSFSTLEIQRTEQGDSAMYLCASSLAGGGEQFFGPGTRLTVL.

The chain couples TRBV10-3 to TRBJ2-3; 11 nucleotides line up with TRBD2. The CDR3 loop spans 13 amino acids. V dropped 6 bases and J dropped 6; count of bases not matched to a gene: 2. The germline V gene encodes CDR1 ENHRY and CDR2 SYGVKD. This CDR3 is CAIRGLAVDTQYF. The CDR3 DNA reads TGTGCCATCAGGGGACTAGCGGTGGATACGCAGTATTTT.

The chain uses TRBV28 and TRBJ2-3; no clear D gene. The CDR3 is 12 amino acids. Germline lookup yields CDR1 MDHEN and CDR2 SYDVKM. Trimming stripped 2 bases from V and 7 bases from J, with 7 bases between. CDR3 nucleotides: TGTGCCAGCAGTTTAAAGGGAAATACGCAGTATTTT. Its protein is CASSLKGNTQYF.

The genes are TRBV4-2 and TRBJ2-4; maybe TRBD1 (5 bases). Germline CDR1 is LGHNA and CDR2 is YNFKEQ. The CDR3 has 15 residues. V shed 0 bases and J shed 0 bases, with 6 bases lying between them. The CDR3 protein is CASSQDRVAKNIQYF. In nucleotides, the CDR3 is TGTGCCAGCAGCCAAGACAGGGTAGCCAAAAACATTCAGTACTTC.

This chain links TRBV29-1 with TRBJ2-6; no clear D. CDR3 length: 16 amino acids. Germline CDR1 and CDR2: SQVTM and ANQGSEA. V lost 0 bases, J lost 0 bases, and 9 bases lay in between. The CDR3 nucleotides read TGCAGCGTTGAAGATCCTTATAGCTCTGGGGCCAACGTCCTGACTTTC. Translating it yields CSVEDPYSSGANVLTF.

The V and J genes are TRBV7-9 and TRBJ1-6, with D perhaps matching TRBD1 (5 bases). Germline CDR1 and CDR2: SEHNR and FQNEAQ (reference sequence). This CDR3 spans 15 amino acids. Trimming cost V 5 bases and J 3 bases, with 11 bases left between them. CDR3 in DNA: TGTGCCAGCAGCGCCAGGGAGGGCTATAATTCACCCCTCCACTTT. Protein: CASSAREGYNSPLHF.

This chain connects TRBV25-1 to TRBJ2-5; D remains unclear. CDR1 is MGHDK and CDR2 is SYGVNS in the germline V gene. This CDR3 has 13 amino acids. V gave up 6 bases and J gave up 0 bases, with 8 bases separating them. The CDR3 sequence is CASRTTYQETQYF. The DNA for the CDR3 is TGTGCCAGCAGAACCACGTACCAAGAGACCCAGTACTTC.

V is TRBV7-9 and J is TRBJ2-5; D is uncertain. Deletions cut 5 bases from V and 2 bases from J, with 12 bases between. Germline V gives CDR1 SEHNR, CDR2 FQNEAQ (reference sequence). The CDR3 is made up of 14 amino acids. CDR3: CASSPHRQQETQYF. CDR3 coding DNA: TGTGCCAGCAGCCCCCACCGGCAGCAAGAGACCCAGTACTTC.

Here the CDR3 reads CASSQGLGDYNEQFF. As DNA, the CDR3 is TGCGCCAGCAGCCAAGGACTAGGGGACTACAATGAGCAGTTCTTC. The rearrangement joins TRBV5-1 to TRBJ2-1; TRBD2 matches at 7 bases. Germline loops: CDR1 SGHRS, CDR2 YFSETQ. The CDR3 is 15 amino acids. V lost 4 bases, J lost 3 bases, and 7 bases stayed unmatched. Together with reference TRBV5-1 and TRBJ2-1, the CDR3 gives the full variable domain: KAGVTQTPRYLIKTRGQQVTLSCSPISGHRSVSWYQQTPGQGLQFLFEYFSETQRNKGNFPGRFSGRQFSNSRSEMNVSTLELGDSALYLCASSQGLGDYNEQFFGPGTRLTVL.

This chain joins TRBV15 and TRBJ2-1, with a weak D call TRBD1 (6 bases). The V gene's germline CDR1 is LNHNV and CDR2 YYDKDF (reference sequence). The V and J ends lost 0 bases and 7 bases respectively, with 13 bases between them. CDR3 length: 15 amino acids. The CDR3 region has the DNA TGTGCCACCAGCAGAGATTGGGGGCTAGGGAATGAGCAGTTCTTC. This codes for CATSRDWGLGNEQFF.

The V gene is TRBV2, the J gene TRBJ1-1, with D uncertain. Germline values: CDR1 SNHLY, CDR2 FYNNEI. The V and J ends lost 5 bases and 1 base respectively, with 8 bases between them. This CDR3 is 13 amino acids long. In nucleotides, the CDR3 is TGTGCCAGCAGTTGGACTGAGAACACTGAAGCTTTCTTT. Residues: CASSWTENTEAFF.

This chain uses TRBV6-2 or TRBV6-3 with TRBJ2-1; D gene unclear. The CDR3 extends over 11 amino acids. The V end was cut by 5 bases, the J end by 10 bases, with 9 bases between. Germline values: CDR1 MNHEY, CDR2 SVGEGT. The CDR3 DNA reads TGTGCCAGCAGTCAAGCTACAGAGCAGTTCTTC. It is translated as CASSQATEQFF.